This TCR beta chain was captured by sequencing in a study of control samples from healthy donors and cancer patients. Produced via immunoSEQ multiplex PCR; TCRdb's table is partial and in-frame only. The data contain some 130,000 clones, 75% to 95% of them singletons. This clone was counted a single time. V was shortened by 4 bases and J by 2 bases, with 24 bases between the two germline ends. The CDR3 contains 19 residues. CDR1 SGHRS and CDR2 YFSETQ come from the germline V gene. Sequencing input: blood. The source of this sequence is a man aged 35-49 years in good health. The V gene is TRBV5-1, the J gene TRBJ2-2, with D perhaps being TRBD1 or TRBD2 (6 bases each). The CDR3 sequence: CASSPMIRGTRKNTGELFF. DNA for the CDR3: TGCGCCAGCAGCCCGATGATTCGGGGGACACGGAAAAACACCGGGGAGCTGTTTTTT.